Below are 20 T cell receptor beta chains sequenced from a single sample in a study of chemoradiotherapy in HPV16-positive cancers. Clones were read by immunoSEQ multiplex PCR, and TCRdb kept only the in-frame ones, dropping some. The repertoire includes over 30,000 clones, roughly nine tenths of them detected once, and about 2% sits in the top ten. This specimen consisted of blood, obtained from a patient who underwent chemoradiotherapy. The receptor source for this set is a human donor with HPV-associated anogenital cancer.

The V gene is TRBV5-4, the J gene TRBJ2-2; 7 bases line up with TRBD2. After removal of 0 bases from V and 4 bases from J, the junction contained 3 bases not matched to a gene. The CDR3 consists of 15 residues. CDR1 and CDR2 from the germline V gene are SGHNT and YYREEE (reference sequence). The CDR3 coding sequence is TGTGCCAGCAGCTTGGATCCGGGGGGCACCGGGGAGCTGTTTTTT. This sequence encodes CASSLDPGGTGELFF. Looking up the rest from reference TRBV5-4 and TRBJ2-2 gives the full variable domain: ETGVTQSPTHLIKTRGQQVTLRCSSQSGHNTVSWYQQALGQGPQFIFQYYREEENGRGNFPPRFSGLQFPNYSSELNVNALELDDSALYLCASSLDPGGTGELFFGEGSRLTVL.

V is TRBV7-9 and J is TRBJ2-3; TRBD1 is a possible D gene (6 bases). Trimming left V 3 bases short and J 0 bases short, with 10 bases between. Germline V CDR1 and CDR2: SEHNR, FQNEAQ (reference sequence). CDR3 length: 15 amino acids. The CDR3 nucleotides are TGTGCCAGCAGCTTTTACAGGGCGAGCACAGATACGCAGTATTTT. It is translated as CASSFYRASTDTQYF.

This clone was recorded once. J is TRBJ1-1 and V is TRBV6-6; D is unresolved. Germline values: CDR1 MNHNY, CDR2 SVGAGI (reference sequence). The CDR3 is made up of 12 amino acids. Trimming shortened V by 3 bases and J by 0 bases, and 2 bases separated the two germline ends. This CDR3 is CASSYMNTEAFF. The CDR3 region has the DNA TGTGCCAGCAGTTATATGAACACTGAAGCTTTCTTT.

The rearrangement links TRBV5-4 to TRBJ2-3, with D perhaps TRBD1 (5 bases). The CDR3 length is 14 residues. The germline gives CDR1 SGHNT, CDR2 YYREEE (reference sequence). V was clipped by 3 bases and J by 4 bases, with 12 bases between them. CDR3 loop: CASSSPGFPDTQYF. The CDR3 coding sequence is TGTGCCAGCAGCTCCCCAGGGTTCCCAGATACGCAGTATTTT.

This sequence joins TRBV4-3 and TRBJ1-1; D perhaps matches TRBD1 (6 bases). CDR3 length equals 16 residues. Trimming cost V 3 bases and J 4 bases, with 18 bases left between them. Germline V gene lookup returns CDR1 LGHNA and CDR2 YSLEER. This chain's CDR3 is CASSQDAQGLATEAFF. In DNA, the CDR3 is TGCGCCAGCAGCCAGGACGCACAGGGATTGGCCACTGAAGCTTTCTTT.

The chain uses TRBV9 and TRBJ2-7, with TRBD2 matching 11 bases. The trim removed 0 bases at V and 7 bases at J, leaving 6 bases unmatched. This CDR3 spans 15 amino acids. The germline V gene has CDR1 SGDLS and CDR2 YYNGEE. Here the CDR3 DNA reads TGTGCCAGCAGCGTAGATAGCGGGGGGGCGGAGGAGCAGTACTTC. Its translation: CASSVDSGGAEEQYF.

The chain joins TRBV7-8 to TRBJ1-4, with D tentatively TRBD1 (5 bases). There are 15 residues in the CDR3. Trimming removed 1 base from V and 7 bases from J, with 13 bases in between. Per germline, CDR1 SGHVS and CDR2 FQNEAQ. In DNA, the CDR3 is TGTGCCAGCAGCTTAGGGGGGTCACGACCTGAAAAACTGTTTTTT. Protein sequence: CASSLGGSRPEKLFF.

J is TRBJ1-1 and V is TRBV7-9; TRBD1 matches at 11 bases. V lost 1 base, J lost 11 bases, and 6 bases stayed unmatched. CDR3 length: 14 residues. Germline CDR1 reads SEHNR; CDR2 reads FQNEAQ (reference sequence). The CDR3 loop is CASSLVGTGGEAFF. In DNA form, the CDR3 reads TGTGCCAGCAGCTTAGTGGGGACAGGGGGAGAGGCTTTCTTT.

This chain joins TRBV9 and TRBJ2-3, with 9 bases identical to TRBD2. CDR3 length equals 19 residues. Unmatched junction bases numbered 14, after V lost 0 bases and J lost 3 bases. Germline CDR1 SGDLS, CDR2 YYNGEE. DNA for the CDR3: TGTGCCAGCAGCGTAGTAGGAGTGAGGACTAGCGAGGAAACAGATACGCAGTATTTT. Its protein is CASSVVGVRTSEETDTQYF.

The CDR3 region has the DNA TGTGCCAGCAGCCGGGGGGCGGGGACAGGGATTTACTATGGCTACACCTTC. This encodes CASSRGAGTGIYYGYTF. This rearrangement joins TRBV7-9 to TRBJ1-2; 9 bases line up with TRBD1. Germline-derived CDR1 and CDR2 are SEHNR and FQNEAQ (reference sequence). The CDR3 totals 17 residues. The junction had 13 bases not matched to a gene; V was cut back by 5 bases and J by 3 bases.

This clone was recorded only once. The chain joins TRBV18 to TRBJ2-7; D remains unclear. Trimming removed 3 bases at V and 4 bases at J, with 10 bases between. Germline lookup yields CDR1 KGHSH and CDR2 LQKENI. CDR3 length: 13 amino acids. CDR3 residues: CASSPAAEYEQYF. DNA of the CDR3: TGTGCCAGCTCACCGGCCGCAGAGTACGAGCAGTACTTC.

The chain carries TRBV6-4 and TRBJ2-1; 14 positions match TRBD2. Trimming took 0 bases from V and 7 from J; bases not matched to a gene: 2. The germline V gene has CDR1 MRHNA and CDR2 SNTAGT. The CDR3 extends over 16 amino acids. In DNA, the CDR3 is TGTGCCAGCAGTGACTCGACTAGCGGGGGGGCAAATGAGCAGTTCTTC. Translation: CASSDSTSGGANEQFF.

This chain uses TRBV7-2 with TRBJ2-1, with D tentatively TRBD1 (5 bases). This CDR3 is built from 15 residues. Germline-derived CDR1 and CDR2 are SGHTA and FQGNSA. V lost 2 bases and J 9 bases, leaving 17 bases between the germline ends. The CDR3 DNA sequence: TGTGCCAGCAGCTTAAGGGGCGACCTCCTAGTTGAGCAGTTCTTC. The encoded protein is CASSLRGDLLVEQFF.

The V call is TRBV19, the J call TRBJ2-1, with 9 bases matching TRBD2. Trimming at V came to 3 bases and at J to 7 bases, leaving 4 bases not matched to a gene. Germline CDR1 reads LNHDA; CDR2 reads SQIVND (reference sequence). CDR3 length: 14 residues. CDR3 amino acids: CASSIPGLANEQFF. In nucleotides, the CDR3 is TGTGCCAGTAGTATTCCGGGACTAGCAAATGAGCAGTTCTTC.

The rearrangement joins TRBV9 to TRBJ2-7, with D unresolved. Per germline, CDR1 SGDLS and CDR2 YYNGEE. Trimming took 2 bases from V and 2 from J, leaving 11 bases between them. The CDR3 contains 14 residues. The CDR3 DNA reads TGTGCCAGCAGCGTTCGCTTTGAACCCTACGAGCAGTACTTC. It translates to CASSVRFEPYEQYF.

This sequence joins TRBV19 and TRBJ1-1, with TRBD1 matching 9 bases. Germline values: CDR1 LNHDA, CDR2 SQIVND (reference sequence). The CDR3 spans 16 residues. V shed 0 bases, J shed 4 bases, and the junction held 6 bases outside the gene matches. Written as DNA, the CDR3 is TGTGCCAGTAGTATAGACGCCGGGACAGGGAGCACTGAAGCTTTCTTT. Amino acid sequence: CASSIDAGTGSTEAFF.

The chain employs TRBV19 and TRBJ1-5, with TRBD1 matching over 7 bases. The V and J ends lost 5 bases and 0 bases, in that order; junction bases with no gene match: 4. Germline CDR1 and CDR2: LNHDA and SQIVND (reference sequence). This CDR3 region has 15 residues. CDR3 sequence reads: CASSRDSHSNQPQHF. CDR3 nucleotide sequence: TGTGCCAGTAGTCGGGACAGCCATAGCAATCAGCCCCAGCATTTT.

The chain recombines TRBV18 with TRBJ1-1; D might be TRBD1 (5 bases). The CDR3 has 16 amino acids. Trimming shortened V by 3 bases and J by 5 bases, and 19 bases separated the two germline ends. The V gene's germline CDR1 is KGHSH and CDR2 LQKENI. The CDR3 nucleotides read TGTGCCAGCTCACCCCTTCAGGGAGGGGCGGAGACTGAAGCTTTCTTT. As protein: CASSPLQGGAETEAFF.

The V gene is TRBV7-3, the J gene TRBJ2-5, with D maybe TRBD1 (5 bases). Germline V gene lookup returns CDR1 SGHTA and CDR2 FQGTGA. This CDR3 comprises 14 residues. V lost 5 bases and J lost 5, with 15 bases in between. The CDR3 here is CASSLRTIGETQYF. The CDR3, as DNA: TGTGCCAGCAGCCTCCGGACAATCGGGGAGACCCAGTACTTC.

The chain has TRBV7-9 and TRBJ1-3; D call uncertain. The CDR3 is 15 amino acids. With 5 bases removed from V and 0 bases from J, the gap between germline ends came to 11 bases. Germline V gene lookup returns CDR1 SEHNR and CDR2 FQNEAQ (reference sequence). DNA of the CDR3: TGTGCCAGCAGCCCCACCTCGAGCTCTGGAAACACCATATATTTT. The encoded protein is CASSPTSSSGNTIYF.